This T cell receptor beta chain was sequenced for a study of T cells after somatic rescue of genetic block. The repertoire was sequenced with immunoSEQ multiplex PCR; TCRdb's copy has only in-frame clones and lacks some. The sample records approximately 14,000 clones, approximately 71% being singletons. The CDR3 contains 11 residues. V was shortened by 8 bases and J by 7 bases, with 11 bases between the two germline ends. The germline V gene encodes CDR1 MDHEN and CDR2 SYDVKM. Material: peripheral blood mononuclear cells (PBMCs). This TCR was recovered from a man younger than 35. The chain links TRBV28 to TRBJ1-2, with D hard to call. The CDR3 DNA reads as TGTGCCAGCTCTTCCCTGGGTGGCTACACCTTC. As protein: CASSSLGGYTF.